This is a list of T cell receptor beta chains from one sample in a study of OX40 agonist ivuxolimab in advanced cancers. The table came from immunoSEQ multiplex PCR; TCRdb's copy has only in-frame clones and leaves some out. The sample carries approximately 70,000 clones, approximately 94% recorded once. Sequencing was performed on CD4+ or CD8+ T cells sorted from blood, taken in a trial of the OX40 agonist ivuxolimab. The origin of the receptors is an adult with an advanced solid tumor such as melanoma, head and neck, liver or kidney cancer. Both conserved end residues are part of each CDR3. A D gene is named only where the DNA matches it firmly. A row's size may be missing; if present it is once, few, many or a size class.

abundance,d_gene,v_gene,j_gene,CDR3aa,CDR3nt
-,-,TRBV7-9,TRBJ1-2,CASSSSLYYGYTF,TGTGCCAGCAGCTCTAGCCTTTACTATGGCTACACCTTC
-,TRBD1,TRBV6-6,TRBJ1-4,CAILQGLNEKLFF,TGTGCCATCCTACAGGGGCTTAATGAAAAACTGTTTTTT
-,TRBD2,TRBV9,TRBJ2-1,CASSVGLAGRINEQFF,TGTGCCAGCAGCGTAGGTCTAGCGGGCCGTATCAATGAGCAGTTCTTC
few,-,TRBV7-7,TRBJ2-2,CASSPIMNTGELFF,TGTGCCAGCAGCCCAATCATGAACACCGGGGAGCTGTTTTTT
-,TRBD2,TRBV13,TRBJ2-3,CASSPIGAGGPFTDTQYF,TGTGCCAGCAGCCCCATCGGGGCGGGGGGGCCCTTCACAGATACGCAGTATTTT
-,TRBD2,TRBV4-1,TRBJ2-7,CASSQDLAELYEQYF,TGCGCCAGCAGCCAAGATCTAGCGGAATTATACGAGCAGTACTTC
-,TRBD1,TRBV5-6,TRBJ1-4,CASSPPGQGDEKLFF,TGTGCCAGCAGCCCTCCGGGACAGGGGGATGAAAAACTGTTTTTT
-,TRBD1,TRBV6-1,TRBJ2-7,CASSEVNRGREQYF,TGTGCCAGCTCCGAAGTTAACAGGGGGCGCGAGCAGTACTTC
-,TRBD1,TRBV5-1,TRBJ1-1,CASSLPDAQNSTGGFTEAFF,TGCGCCAGCAGCTTGCCCGATGCACAAAACTCGACAGGGGGCTTTACTGAAGCTTTCTTT
-,TRBD1,TRBV27,TRBJ1-2,CASSLQTGGDYGYTF,TGTGCCAGCAGTTTACAAACAGGGGGAGACTATGGCTACACCTTC
-,-,TRBV28,TRBJ2-1,CASSFGGTYNEQFF,TGTGCCAGCAGTTTCGGGGGAACCTACAATGAGCAGTTCTTC
-,TRBD2,TRBV27,TRBJ2-3,CASKNGLAVTDTQYF,TGTGCCAGCAAGAACGGACTAGCGGTCACAGATACGCAGTATTTT
-,-,TRBV6-5,TRBJ2-7,CASTNRDPTYEQYF,TGTGCCAGCACCAACAGGGACCCTACCTACGAGCAGTACTTC
-,-,TRBV5-5,TRBJ1-2,CASSSEGLGRYGYTF,TGTGCCAGCAGCTCGGAGGGGCTGGGGAGGTATGGCTACACCTTC
-,-,TRBV6-5,TRBJ2-7,CASSYVAGYEQYF,TGTGCCAGCAGTTACGTCGCGGGCTACGAGCAGTACTTC
-,-,TRBV7-9,TRBJ1-5,CASSPPSMNGNQPQHF,TGTGCCAGCAGCCCCCCCTCTATGAATGGGAATCAGCCCCAGCATTTT
-,TRBD1,TRBV11-1,TRBJ2-1,CASSLVDRGLYNEQFF,TGTGCCAGCAGCTTAGTGGACAGGGGGCTCTACAATGAGCAGTTCTTC
-,TRBD1,TRBV7-8,TRBJ1-2,CASSFGQGAWGYTF,TGTGCCAGCAGCTTCGGACAGGGGGCGTGGGGCTACACCTTC
-,TRBD2,TRBV5-4,TRBJ2-5,CASSLDGSGFQETQYF,TGTGCCAGCAGCTTGGATGGTAGCGGGTTCCAAGAGACCCAGTACTTC
-,TRBD2,TRBV10-1,TRBJ2-1,CASGTTLGNEQFF,TGCGCCAGCGGGACTACTTTAGGCAATGAGCAGTTCTTC
-,-,TRBV7-6,TRBJ1-1,CASSGGWGTEAFF,TGTGCCAGCAGCGGGGGGTGGGGGACTGAAGCTTTCTTT
-,-,TRBV19,TRBJ1-5,CATLTTSGNQPQHF,TGTGCCACCCTGACCACTTCGGGCAATCAGCCCCAGCATTTT
-,TRBD1,TRBV19,TRBJ2-7,CASSPGQVSYEQYF,TGTGCCAGTAGTCCGGGACAGGTCTCCTACGAGCAGTACTTC
-,-,TRBV25-1,TRBJ1-2,CASSEYLSAGYGYTF,TGTGCCAGCAGTGAATATCTCAGTGCTGGCTATGGCTACACCTTC